The text below deals with one TCR beta chain. What it binds is unknown. Germline assignment: CDR1 LNHNV and CDR2 YYDKDF (reference sequence). The V and J ends lost 1 base and 3 bases, in that order; junction bases with no gene match: 23. CDR3 length: 22 amino acids. This record comes from a study of siplizumab effects on memory and regulatory T cells. Study outcomes and limitations: A major contribution to the alloresponse seemed to be made by naive T cells, which seemed more diverse than memory cells. Researchers could map only a minor fraction of alloreactive clones to unstimulated subsets.

Profiling relied on immunoSEQ multiplex PCR, and the TCRdb table lists in-frame clones only, not all of them. The sample carries more than 50,000 clones, 90% to 95% recorded once. Sequenced: CD8+ T cells sorted from blood. The gene calls are TRBV15 and TRBJ1-2, with 10 nucleotides matching TRBD1. This TCR derives from a human donor in good health. The CDR3, as DNA: TGTGCCACCAGCAGAGCTTCCTCGATCCAACCGGGACAGGGGATGGTGGACTATGGCTACACCTTC. Translation gives CATSRASSIQPGQGMVDYGYTF.